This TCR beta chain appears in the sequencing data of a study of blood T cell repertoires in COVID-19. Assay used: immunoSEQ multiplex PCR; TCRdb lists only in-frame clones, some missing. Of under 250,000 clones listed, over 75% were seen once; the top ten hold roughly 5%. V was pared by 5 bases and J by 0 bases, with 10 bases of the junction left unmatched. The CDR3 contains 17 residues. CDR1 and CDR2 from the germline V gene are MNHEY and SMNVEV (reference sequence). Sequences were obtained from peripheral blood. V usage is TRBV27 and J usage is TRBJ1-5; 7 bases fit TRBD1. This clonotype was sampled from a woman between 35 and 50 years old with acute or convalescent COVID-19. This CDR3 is CASSNTWTGHSNQPQHF. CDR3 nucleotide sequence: TGTGCCAGCAGTAATACTTGGACAGGCCATAGCAATCAGCCCCAGCATTTT.